This paragraph reports one T cell receptor (beta chain). The antigen is unknown. The CDR3 covers 15 residues. The germline CDR1 and CDR2 sequences are SEHNR and FQNEAQ (reference sequence). The data originate from a study of T cells expressing NK-cell markers. Across the whole study: Sorted CD3+CD56+NKG2C+, CD3+CD56+NKG2C- and CD3+CD56-NKG2C+ T cells provided the TCR beta repertoires. Among the eight sequenced donors, seven tested HCMV-seropositive and one tested seronegative.

TCRdb re-called the 5' RACE reads, yielding one record per CDR3 amino acid sequence without DNA. The sample has some 600,000 distinct CDR3 sequences. Findings and limits, study-wide: The CD3+CD56-NKG2C+ fraction of a few donors was also led by these clonotypes. It is unclear if expanded NKG2C-expressing clones target HCMV antigens.

The origin of this receptor is a young man in good health. Sequencing was performed on blood T cells: a sorted CD56 or NKG2C T cell subset, CD4+ or CD8+ T cells, or bulk PBMC T cells (not recorded which). The rearrangement links TRBV7-9 to TRBJ2-1. This CDR3 is CASNLGESSYNEQFF.